The count of the clone carrying this TCR beta chain is one. Trimming removed 2 bases at V and 2 bases at J, with 6 bases between. Germline V CDR1 and CDR2: SGHDN, FVKESK. The CDR3 has 13 amino acids. The entry originates in a study of blood T cell repertoires in COVID-19. Study overall: COVID-19 samples, acute and convalescent, were from the United States, Italy and Spain. The cDNA or gDNA used as material had been derived from T cells, B-cell-depleted T cells, or PBMCs.

TCRdb's copy holds only in-frame clones and misses some; the assay was immunoSEQ multiplex PCR. This sample yields some 150,000 clones, of which 85% to 90% are seen a single time; 9.5% to 13% belongs to the top ten. The Seattle patients, enrolled during active infection, were followed longitudinally. The TCR comes from a woman in her fifties or sixties with COVID-19, enrolled during active disease. The V gene is TRBV14, the J gene TRBJ1-2; D not certain. Sequences were obtained from peripheral blood. The CDR3 nucleotides are TGTGCCAGCAGCCAAACAAAGAACTATGGCTACACCTTC. This sequence encodes CASSQTKNYGYTF.